The 30 T cell receptor beta chains presented below share a single source sample, sequenced in a study of T cells in Graves' hyperthyroidism and ophthalmopathy. The CDR3 regions of TCR beta were amplified from RNA transcripts. Primed by the HTBI set, a first-round RT-PCR was run on the TCR CDR3. TCRdb re-derived calls from the multiplex PCR reads in MiXCR, one entry per CDR3 protein. The sample has 300,000 to 500,000 distinct CDR3 sequences; 15% are singletons. The sequenced sample was blood. The receptor source for this set is a woman aged 25 to 39 with Graves' hyperthyroidism.

This clonotype was seen repeatedly, ten times or more. This chain uses TRBV12-3 or TRBV12-4 with TRBJ2-5; 12 bases line up with TRBD2. CDR3 size: 15 residues. The J segment lost 1 base and the V segment lost 6 bases, leaving 3 bases of the junction unmatched. The CDR3 is CASRGLAGLQETQYF. The CDR3 nucleotides read TGTGCCAGCAGAGGACTAGCGGGACTCCAAGAGACCCAGTACTTC.

Points on this clonotype: A much larger clone lies one base from this, so it may be a read error. The genes are TRBV6-1 and TRBJ2-1, with 10 nucleotides matching TRBD1. This CDR3 has 13 amino acids. With 7 bases clipped from V and 10 bases from J, the junction kept 7 bases outside the gene matches. Germline V CDR1 and CDR2: MNHNS, SASEGT. The CDR3 sequence is CASNGQGVNEQFF. For the CDR3, the DNA is TGTGCCAGCAATGGACAGGGGGTCAACGAGCAGTTCTTC.

This clonotype was detected only a few times. The chain recombines TRBV6-1 with TRBJ1-6, with unresolved D. The V gene's germline CDR1 is MNHNS and CDR2 SASEGT. This CDR3 spans 16 amino acids. The CDR3 reads CAAGVGQSSYNSPLHF. Written as DNA, the CDR3 is TGTGCAGCGGGTGTCGGTCAGAGCTCCTATAATTCACCCCTCCACTTT.

This chain joins TRBV11-2 and TRBJ2-5; 11 bases match TRBD2. The CDR3 runs 18 residues. Germline-derived CDR1 and CDR2 are SGHAT and FQNNGV. With 4 bases clipped from V and 5 bases from J, the junction kept 15 bases outside the gene matches. The CDR3 reads CASSSPPASSGRTETQYF. CDR3 sequence (DNA): TGTGCCAGCAGCTCCCCCCCAGCCTCTAGCGGGAGGACGGAGACCCAGTACTTC.

This chain connects TRBV10-2 to TRBJ2-5, with 11 bases that match TRBD2. CDR1 is WSHSY, CDR2 SAAADI, per germline. The CDR3 contains 16 residues. J gave up 5 bases and V 5 bases, and 10 bases lay outside the gene matches. As DNA, the CDR3 is TGCGCCAGCAGTCCGGGCCAACTAGCGGGAGTTGAGACCCAGTACTTC. This gives the protein CASSPGQLAGVETQYF.

This clonotype was detected many times. This rearrangement joins TRBV20-1 to TRBJ2-7; D not certain. Trimming stripped 2 bases from V and 4 bases from J, with 9 bases between. This CDR3 is built from 12 residues. Germline lookup yields CDR1 DFQATT and CDR2 SNEGSKA (reference sequence). The CDR3 region is CSARRWGYEQYF. Written as DNA, the CDR3 is TGCAGTGCTAGAAGGTGGGGATACGAGCAGTACTTC.

This clonotype has a count of ten or more. The chain links TRBV3-1 to TRBJ2-7; 7 nucleotides match TRBD1. J was trimmed by 9 bases and V by 1 base; bases with no gene match: 3. CDR1 is LGHDT, CDR2 YNNKEL, per germline (reference sequence). The CDR3 spans 12 residues. In DNA form, the CDR3 reads TGTGCCAGCAGCCAAGGACAGGGAGTGCAGTACTTC. It specifies CASSQGQGVQYF.

At least ten counts were recorded for this clonotype. The chain joins TRBV18 to TRBJ2-7; 8 nucleotides agree with TRBD2. The CDR3 covers 14 residues. J was trimmed by 3 bases and V by 6 bases; bases with no gene match: 7. CDR1 and CDR2 from the germline V gene are KGHSH and LQKENI. CDR3 in DNA: TGTGCCAGCTCCCCGGGACTAGTAAACTACGAGCAGTACTTC. This codes for CASSPGLVNYEQYF.

This clonotype showed up just a few times. The chain links TRBV5-1 to TRBJ2-5; D gene uncertain. Germline CDR1 and CDR2: SGHRS and YFSETQ. V was shortened by 0 bases and J by 1 base, with 13 bases between the two germline ends. The CDR3 runs to 16 residues. Here the CDR3 DNA reads TGCGCCAGCAGCTTGGCCCTGGGCGACACCCAAGAGACCCAGTACTTC. This codes for CASSLALGDTQETQYF. The full variable domain, in which reference TRBV5-1 and TRBJ2-5 provide the parts outside the CDR3, is KAGVTQTPRYLIKTRGQQVTLSCSPISGHRSVSWYQQTPGQGLQFLFEYFSETQRNKGNFPGRFSGRQFSNSRSEMNVSTLELGDSALYLCASSLALGDTQETQYFGPGTRLLVL.

This clonotype was detected ten times or more. Germline is not matched at one junction end, which may reflect a read error. The gene calls are TRBV12-3 or TRBV12-4 and TRBJ2-5; D may match TRBD1 or TRBD2 (5 bases each). The CDR3 is made up of 16 amino acids. The CDR3 loop reads CASSSTRGWGSESQYF. DNA of the CDR3: TGTGCCAGCAGTTCGACACGGGGTTGGGGGAGTGAGAGCCAGTACTTC.

The chain links TRBV5-1 to TRBJ2-7; 9 bases map to TRBD2. The trim removed 1 base at V and 2 bases at J, leaving 10 bases unmatched. This CDR3 is built from 17 residues. Germline V lookup: CDR1 SGHRS, CDR2 YFSETQ. The CDR3 spells CASSLKASGINTYEQYF. CDR3 bases: TGCGCCAGCAGCTTGAAGGCTAGCGGGATAAATACCTACGAGCAGTACTTC.

This clonotype occurred many times. The chain couples TRBV7-2 to TRBJ1-1, with no clear D. Germline CDR1 reads SGHTA; CDR2 reads FQGNSA. The CDR3 is 14 amino acids. V was cut by 5 bases and J by 4 bases, with 14 bases left in between. The CDR3 coding sequence is TGTGCCAGCAGCCCGAGACATCCCGGCACTGAAGCTTTCTTT. This sequence encodes CASSPRHPGTEAFF.

This clonotype was recorded many times. The CDR3 DNA sequence: TGTGCCAGCAGTCCCTTAGGACTAGCGGGAAGCTACGAGCAGTACTTC. Protein sequence: CASSPLGLAGSYEQYF. The chain is built from TRBV27 and TRBJ2-7; 12 bases match TRBD2. With 5 bases clipped from V and 3 bases from J, the junction kept 8 bases outside the gene matches. There are 16 residues in the CDR3. The germline gives CDR1 MNHEY, CDR2 SMNVEV (reference sequence).

This clonotype was observed a handful of times. The rearrangement links TRBV18 to TRBJ2-5; no clear D. The germline V gene encodes CDR1 KGHSH and CDR2 LQKENI. Trimming removed 3 bases from V and 0 bases from J, with 5 bases in between. The CDR3 is made up of 13 amino acids. The CDR3 nucleotides read TGTGCCAGCTCACCTGACAACCAAGAGACCCAGTACTTC. Protein: CASSPDNQETQYF.

This clonotype was counted a few times. The chain recombines TRBV6-1 with TRBJ2-2, with a weak D call TRBD1 (7 bases). V was shortened by 11 bases and J by 5 bases, with 21 bases between the two germline ends. The CDR3 spans 15 residues. Germline V gives CDR1 MNHNS, CDR2 SASEGT. The CDR3 DNA reads TGTGCCGGAGGGGTAGGGGGCCGACTAACCGGGGAGCTGTTTTTT. It is translated as CAGGVGGRLTGELFF.

The table lists this clonotype with many counts. This chain uses TRBV28 with TRBJ2-5; either TRBD1 or TRBD2 may fit D (5 bases each). The CDR3 loop spans 14 amino acids. With 3 bases removed from V and 3 bases from J, the gap between germline ends came to 11 bases. CDR1 and CDR2 from the germline V gene are MDHEN and SYDVKM. The DNA for the CDR3 is TGTGCCAGCAGTTTTAGAGGGGCAGAAGAGACCCAGTACTTC. Translating gives CASSFRGAEETQYF.

The chain is built from TRBV20-1 and TRBJ2-2; 7 bases align to TRBD2. Germline-derived CDR1 and CDR2 are DFQATT and SNEGSKA (reference sequence). The CDR3 contains 17 residues. V shed 1 base and J 0 bases; nucleotides not matched to a gene: 8. The CDR3: CSARGTTGGSNTGELFF. The DNA for the CDR3 is TGCAGTGCTAGAGGAACAACGGGAGGATCGAACACCGGGGAGCTGTTTTTT.

The V gene is TRBV11-3, the J gene TRBJ2-2; D not certain. With 4 bases removed from V and 0 bases from J, the gap between germline ends came to 6 bases. Germline lookup yields CDR1 SGHNT and CDR2 YENEEA. The CDR3 spans 14 residues. The CDR3 DNA sequence: TGTGCCAGCAGCTACAGTGCGAACACCGGGGAGCTGTTTTTT. Translated, it gives CASSYSANTGELFF.

This clonotype was detected many times. The rearrangement joins TRBV5-1 to TRBJ2-7, with 12 bases that match TRBD1. Per the germline V gene, CDR1 is SGHRS and CDR2 is YFSETQ. There are 15 residues in the CDR3. V was clipped by 0 bases and J by 7 bases; unmatched bases: 5. CDR3 coding DNA: TGCGCCAGCAGCTTGGAGGGACAGGGGGCGAAAGAGCAGTACTTC. Residues: CASSLEGQGAKEQYF. Looking up the rest from reference TRBV5-1 and TRBJ2-7 gives the full variable domain: KAGVTQTPRYLIKTRGQQVTLSCSPISGHRSVSWYQQTPGQGLQFLFEYFSETQRNKGNFPGRFSGRQFSNSRSEMNVSTLELGDSALYLCASSLEGQGAKEQYFGPGTRLTVT.

This clonotype was seen repeatedly, ten times or more. The J gene is TRBJ2-7, the V gene TRBV20-1; 10 bases match TRBD1. V lost 3 bases and J lost 3; bases outside the gene matches: 8. Germline CDR1 reads DFQATT; CDR2 reads SNEGSKA (reference sequence). CDR3 length equals 15 residues. CDR3 nucleotides: TGCAGTGCTAGGAGCCGGGACAGGGGTAACTACGAGCAGTACTTC. Translation: CSARSRDRGNYEQYF.

This clonotype turned up a few times. The gene calls are TRBV27 and TRBJ1-5, with a weak D call TRBD1 (5 bases). The CDR3 runs to 14 residues. Trimming removed 6 bases at V and 6 bases at J, with 15 bases between. Germline V gene sequence: CDR1 MNHEY, CDR2 SMNVEV (reference sequence). CDR3 region: CASREGVVGQPQHF. In DNA, the CDR3 is TGTGCCAGCAGAGAAGGGGTGGTAGGTCAGCCCCAGCATTTT.

This clonotype showed up just a few times. V and J are TRBV20-1 and TRBJ2-3, with TRBD2 identical over 9 bases. Germline trimming cut 3 bases from V and 1 base from J; bases unmatched to any gene: 2. This CDR3 comprises 14 residues. Germline lookup yields CDR1 DFQATT and CDR2 SNEGSKA (reference sequence). The CDR3: CSASRTSGTDTQYF. CDR3 DNA: TGCAGTGCTAGTCGGACTAGCGGCACAGATACGCAGTATTTT.

The chain combines TRBV4-1 with TRBJ1-1; 8 bases align to TRBD1. The CDR3 has 17 amino acids. Unmatched junction bases numbered 16, after V lost 4 bases and J lost 6 bases. Germline-derived CDR1 and CDR2 are MGHRA and YSYEKL. The CDR3, as DNA: TGCGCCAGCAGCCGAGGTCGGGGCGGACAGGGTCGAGCTGAAGCTTTCTTT. This sequence encodes CASSRGRGGQGRAEAFF.

V is TRBV12-3 or TRBV12-4 and J is TRBJ2-5; a possible D gene is TRBD2 (7 bases). This CDR3 spans 14 amino acids. The germline V and J ends were trimmed by 6 bases and 5 bases, with 16 bases remaining between them. Here the CDR3 reads CASSSRGGIETQYF. The DNA for the CDR3 is TGTGCCAGCAGCTCCCGCGGGGGCATCGAGACCCAGTACTTC.

There are many counts of this clonotype. This chain joins TRBV27 and TRBJ2-3; D might be TRBD1 or TRBD2, each matching 5 bases. Trimming left V 5 bases short and J 1 base short, with 19 bases between. Germline CDR1 and CDR2: MNHEY and SMNVEV (reference sequence). The CDR3 is 17 residues long. The CDR3 DNA sequence: TGTGCCAGCAGTCCTCCTCGGGGCAGGGCTGGCACAGATACGCAGTATTTT. It yields the protein CASSPPRGRAGTDTQYF.

This clonotype came up many times. V is TRBV15 and J is TRBJ2-1; TRBD1 aligns across 8 bases. The CDR3 totals 15 residues. CDR1 is LNHNV, CDR2 YYDKDF, per germline (reference sequence). After removal of 6 bases from V and 9 bases from J, the junction contained 13 bases not matched to a gene. The CDR3 loop reads CATRKTGDGMIEQFF. CDR3 sequence (DNA): TGTGCCACCAGAAAGACAGGGGACGGTATGATTGAGCAGTTCTTC. Using reference TRBV15 and TRBJ2-1 for the parts outside the CDR3, the full variable domain is DAMVIQNPRYQVTQFGKPVTLSCSQTLNHNVMYWYQQKSSQAPKLLFHYYDKDFNNEADTPDNFQSRRPNTSFCFLDIRSPGLGDTAMYLCATRKTGDGMIEQFFGPGTRLTVL.

This chain links TRBV6-1 with TRBJ2-1; 7 bases are shared with TRBD1. V lost 6 bases and J lost 4; bases outside the gene matches: 12. Germline V lookup: CDR1 MNHNS, CDR2 SASEGT. The CDR3 runs 16 residues. CDR3 residues: CASSLPVGQAYNEQFF. DNA for the CDR3: TGTGCCAGCAGCCTACCCGTCGGACAGGCGTACAATGAGCAGTTCTTC.

V is TRBV19 and J is TRBJ2-1; 12 positions match TRBD2. CDR1 and CDR2 (germline): LNHDA, SQIVND (reference sequence). V was clipped by 4 bases and J by 14 bases; unmatched bases: 6. The CDR3 has 13 residues. The CDR3 region has the DNA TGTGCCAGTAGTACGACTAGCGGGAGATCGGAGTTCTTC. It is translated as CASSTTSGRSEFF.

In its sample, this clonotype was seen many times. This chain connects TRBV28 to TRBJ2-7; D is possibly TRBD2 (6 bases). The CDR3 consists of 16 residues. The germline gives CDR1 MDHEN, CDR2 SYDVKM. The V gene lost 7 bases and the J gene lost 3 bases, with 22 bases spanning the gap. As DNA, the CDR3 is TGTGCCAGCACCACCCCCGCGGGGCTAGAGGGCTACGAGCAGTACTTC. Translation: CASTTPAGLEGYEQYF.

The V call is TRBV7-8, the J call TRBJ2-1; 12 bases fit TRBD2. Germline CDR1 SGHVS, CDR2 FQNEAQ. This CDR3 is built from 14 residues. The V gene end was trimmed by 6 bases and the J gene end by 7 bases; junction bases not matched to a gene: 4. The CDR3 reads CASSWTSGDNEQFF. The CDR3 DNA sequence: TGTGCCAGCAGTTGGACTAGCGGGGATAATGAGCAGTTCTTC. The full variable domain, with the rest looked up from reference TRBV7-8 and TRBJ2-1, is GAGVSQSPRYKVAKRGQDVALRCDPISGHVSLFWYQQALGQGPEFLTYFQNEAQLDKSGLPSDRFFAERPEGSVSTLKIQRTQQEDSAVYLCASSWTSGDNEQFFGPGTRLTVL.